Detailed here is one TCR beta chain. Trimming took off 3 bases at V and 7 bases at J, with 25 bases between the two ends. The CDR3 length is 16 residues. The germline V gene has CDR1 DFQATT and CDR2 SNEGSKA (reference sequence). Treatment specified: some 19 received Ad26.COV2.S at low or high dose, single or two shots; roughly five received placebo; per-sample allocation not given. Sampling was done on day 63 after the first vaccine or placebo injection. The sample originates from a study of Ad26.COV2.S vaccination and SARS-CoV-2 variants. As for the study in general: Recipients of Ad26.COV2.S got it intramuscularly, once or twice 56 days apart.

TCRdb's table, derived via immunoSEQ multiplex PCR, lists solely in-frame clones and lacks some. The table includes 250,000 to 300,000 clones, about 89% detected once. The chain carries TRBV20-1 and TRBJ2-7; tentatively, D is TRBD1 or TRBD2 (6 bases each). The sample here was peripheral blood, taken in a trial of Ad26.COV2.S vaccine versus placebo. The clonotype comes from a person aged 18-60 years who received the Ad26.COV2.S COVID-19 vaccine or a placebo. CDR3 in DNA: TGCAGTGCTAGTGGGCGTATGGGGGGCCGACCTGGGGAGCAGTACTTC. It specifies CSASGRMGGRPGEQYF.